This T cell receptor beta chain was profiled in a study of neoadjuvant anti-PD-1 for oral cavity cancer. For the study at large: Patients without progression received a fourth nivolumab dose around day 43, then surgical resection on days 50-56.

Here immunoSEQ multiplex PCR was the method, and the copy in TCRdb shows in-frame clones only, minus some. The sample lists 8,300 or so clones; approximately 70% were seen once. The CDR3 has 12 residues. CDR1 is SNHLY and CDR2 is FYNNEI in the germline V gene. The ends were cut back, 8 bases at V and 6 bases at J, with 14 bases in the middle. This clone was observed a few times. Indicated time point: after neoadjuvant nivolumab, at surgical resection. The clonotype comes from a person between 40 and 80 years old with oral cavity squamous cell carcinoma. The chain uses TRBV2 and TRBJ2-7; a weak D match, TRBD1 (5 bases). The sequencing here drew on PBMCs, taken after nivolumab (anti-PD-1) treatment. The CDR3 sequence: CASQRGDSEQYF. CDR3 nucleotides: TGTGCCAGCCAAAGGGGTGACAGCGAGCAGTACTTC.